A single sample is the source of the 15 T cell receptor beta chains below, sequenced in a study of blood T cell repertoires in COVID-19. Measured with immunoSEQ multiplex PCR; TCRdb has only the in-frame clones, and not every one. The repertoire has about 290,000 clones, roughly 89% of them found once; the top ten carry about 1.7%. The specimen was PBMCs or T cells enriched from blood (not recorded which). The receptors were sampled from a woman between 35 and 50 years old who had recovered from COVID-19.

This clone showed up just once. The V call is TRBV19, the J call TRBJ1-5; TRBD1 agrees at 8 bases. This CDR3 spans 14 amino acids. J was trimmed by 6 bases and V by 4 bases; bases with no gene match: 5. The germline gives CDR1 LNHDA, CDR2 SQIVND (reference sequence). CDR3 residues: CASSTGQGGQPQHF. Here the CDR3 DNA reads TGTGCCAGTAGTACTGGACAGGGTGGTCAGCCCCAGCATTTT.

The gene calls are TRBV2 and TRBJ2-7, with D possibly being TRBD1 (6 bases). The CDR3 runs to 15 residues. Germline loops: CDR1 SNHLY, CDR2 FYNNEI. V lost 3 bases and J lost 6, with 18 bases in between. CDR3 protein: CASSEDPRGKVEQYF. As DNA, the CDR3 is TGTGCCAGCAGTGAGGATCCCAGGGGAAAGGTCGAGCAGTACTTC.

The V call is TRBV4-2, the J call TRBJ2-7, with D uncertain. Germline V CDR1 and CDR2: LGHNA, YNFKEQ. V lost 3 bases and J 0 bases, leaving 15 bases between the germline ends. The CDR3 consists of 16 residues. CDR3 residues: CASSQITAESSYEQYF. The DNA for the CDR3 is TGTGCCAGCAGCCAGATTACCGCCGAGAGCTCCTACGAGCAGTACTTC.

This clone is a singleton in its sample. The chain has TRBV5-1 and TRBJ2-5; D not resolved. Trimming left V 0 bases short and J 3 bases short, with 9 bases between. This CDR3 spans 14 amino acids. Germline-derived CDR1 and CDR2 are SGHRS and YFSETQ. CDR3 residues: CASSLGTVKETQYF. The CDR3 nucleotides are TGCGCCAGCAGCTTGGGTACAGTTAAAGAGACCCAGTACTTC.

Points on this clone: Other DNA sequences in this specimen translate into the identical CDR3. CDR3 sequence: CSASRDGYTF. CDR3 coding DNA: TGCAGTGCTAGCCGGGATGGCTACACCTTC. The rearrangement uses TRBV20-1 and TRBJ1-2; D call uncertain. CDR3 length equals 10 residues. Per the germline V gene, CDR1 is DFQATT and CDR2 is SNEGSKA (reference sequence). The V end lost 3 bases, the J end lost 6 bases, and 5 bases lay between the germline ends.

The rearrangement joins TRBV3-1 (or the pseudogene TRBV3-2) to TRBJ2-1, with TRBD2 matching over 14 bases. CDR3 size: 18 residues. V was pared by 4 bases and J by 0 bases, with 5 bases of the junction left unmatched. Germline V gene lookup returns CDR1 LGHDT and CDR2 YNNKEL (reference sequence). In DNA, the CDR3 is TGTGCCAGCAGCCGGACTAGCGGGGGGACCTTCTCCTACAATGAGCAGTTCTTC. Translation gives CASSRTSGGTFSYNEQFF.

The genes are TRBV30 and TRBJ2-6; possibly TRBD1 for D (5 bases). With 3 bases removed from V and 4 bases from J, the gap between germline ends came to 7 bases. Germline V gives CDR1 GTSNPN, CDR2 SVGIG (reference sequence). The CDR3 length is 13 residues. CDR3 sequence: CAWRGPGANVLTF. The CDR3 DNA is TGTGCCTGGAGGGGGCCGGGGGCCAACGTCCTGACTTTC.

This chain joins TRBV12-3 or TRBV12-4 and TRBJ2-7; D unclear. V lost 3 bases, J lost 1 base, and 4 bases lay in between. This CDR3 spans 12 amino acids. CDR3 sequence: CASSFRSYEQYF. CDR3 bases: TGTGCCAGCAGTTTTCGGTCCTACGAGCAGTACTTC.

The gene calls are TRBV11-2 and TRBJ2-6; 8 positions match TRBD2. Trimming cost V 1 base and J 0 bases; bases outside gene matches: 8. This CDR3 spans 19 amino acids. The germline V gene encodes CDR1 SGHAT and CDR2 FQNNGV. CDR3 sequence: CASSLGGLAGLSGANVLTF. Here the CDR3 DNA reads TGTGCCAGCAGCTTAGGGGGTCTAGCGGGCCTCTCTGGGGCCAACGTCCTGACTTTC.

The rearrangement uses TRBV18 and TRBJ1-2; 11 bases are a match to TRBD1. The CDR3 spans 17 residues. CDR1 KGHSH and CDR2 LQKENI come from the germline V gene. Trimming at V came to 3 bases and at J to 4 bases, leaving 10 bases not matched to a gene. The CDR3 coding sequence is TGTGCCAGCTCACCCAGGACAGGGGGCTCTCGGGTCTATGGCTACACCTTC. Translated, it gives CASSPRTGGSRVYGYTF.

In its sample, this clone was seen a few times. The chain carries TRBV5-1 and TRBJ1-2; 9 bases fit TRBD1. Losses at the gene ends were 4 bases for V and 6 bases for J; bases not matched to a gene: 10. Germline V gene lookup returns CDR1 SGHRS and CDR2 YFSETQ. The CDR3 contains 15 residues. The DNA for the CDR3 is TGCGCCAGCAGCAAGGGACAGGGTGGCGAAGATGGCTACACCTTC. It yields the protein CASSKGQGGEDGYTF.

The chain couples TRBV4-1 to TRBJ1-5; TRBD1 is a possible D gene (5 bases). This CDR3 is 15 amino acids long. Germline V lookup: CDR1 MGHRA, CDR2 YSYEKL. The ends were cut back, 2 bases at V and 0 bases at J, with 8 bases in the middle. CDR3 amino acids: CASSQNQGSNQPQHF. The DNA of the CDR3 is TGCGCCAGCAGCCAAAATCAGGGTAGCAATCAGCCCCAGCATTTT.

The chain has TRBV15 and TRBJ1-2; 7 positions agree with TRBD1. The CDR3 sequence is 17 residues long. V gave up 0 bases and J gave up 4 bases; unmatched junction bases: 11. The germline CDR1 and CDR2 sequences are LNHNV and YYDKDF (reference sequence). The CDR3 DNA reads as TGTGCCACCAGCAGAGACCCTACAGGGGTCCGCATCTATGGCTACACCTTC. It encodes CATSRDPTGVRIYGYTF.

The chain joins TRBV2 to TRBJ2-7; 13 bases fit TRBD2. The CDR3 has 14 residues. Looked up from germline, CDR1 is SNHLY and CDR2 is FYNNEI. Unmatched junction bases numbered 5, after V lost 8 bases and J lost 4 bases. The CDR3 reads CASVLAGGQYEQYF. The CDR3 DNA reads as TGTGCCAGCGTACTAGCGGGGGGGCAATACGAGCAGTACTTC.

This chain connects TRBV2 to TRBJ1-2, with a tentative D call TRBD1 (5 bases). Germline V gives CDR1 SNHLY, CDR2 FYNNEI. The CDR3 has 13 amino acids. V was cut by 4 bases and J by 5 bases, with 11 bases left in between. The CDR3 reads CASSVGVGYGYTF. In nucleotides, the CDR3 is TGTGCCAGCAGTGTAGGGGTAGGGTATGGCTACACCTTC.